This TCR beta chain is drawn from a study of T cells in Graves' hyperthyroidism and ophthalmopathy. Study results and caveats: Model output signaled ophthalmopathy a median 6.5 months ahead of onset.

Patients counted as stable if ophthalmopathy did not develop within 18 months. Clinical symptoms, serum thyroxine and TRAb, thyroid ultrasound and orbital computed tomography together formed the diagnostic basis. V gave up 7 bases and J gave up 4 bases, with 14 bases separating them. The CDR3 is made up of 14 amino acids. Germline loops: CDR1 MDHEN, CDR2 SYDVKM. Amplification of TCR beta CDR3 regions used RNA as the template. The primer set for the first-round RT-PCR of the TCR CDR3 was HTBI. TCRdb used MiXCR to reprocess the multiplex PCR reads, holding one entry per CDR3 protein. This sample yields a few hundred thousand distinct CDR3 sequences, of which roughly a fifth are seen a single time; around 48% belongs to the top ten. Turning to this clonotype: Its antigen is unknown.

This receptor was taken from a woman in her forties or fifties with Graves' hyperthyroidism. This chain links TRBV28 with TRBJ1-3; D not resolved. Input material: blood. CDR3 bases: TGTGCCAGCATAGGTGTCCACTCCGGAAACACCATATATTTT. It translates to CASIGVHSGNTIYF.